Listed here is a single T cell receptor beta chain. The antigen is not known. TCRdb called the 5' RACE reads again in MiXCR, with one record for every CDR3 protein. The profile shows around 340,000 distinct CDR3 sequences, roughly 21% of them singletons. The record originates from a study of T-cell memory formation after mild COVID-19. Study at large: The TCR clusters were mostly specific to one donor. Study-level points and caveats: Later expanders leaned CD4+, whereas clones that contracted between day 15 and 85 were balanced CD4/CD8.

This CDR3 has 15 amino acids. Trimming removed 5 bases at V and 8 bases at J, with 16 bases between. Sequencing was done on a sample of PBMCs or a T cell subset sorted from them (not recorded which). The V call is TRBV12-3 or TRBV12-4, the J call TRBJ1-6; unclear D gene. The source of this sequence is an adult woman who had mild COVID-19 (a few samples of this study predate the infection). Cell type and time point are not known. The CDR3 loop reads CASSLEGGFDSPLHF. CDR3 nucleotides: TGTGCCAGCAGTCTAGAGGGCGGCTTTGATTCACCCCTCCACTTT.